The 21 T cell receptor beta chains reported below all come from one sample, sequenced in a study of cytomegalovirus exposure and HLA in healthy donors. The PCR was carried out with 60 Vbeta primers and 13 Jbeta primers. TCRdb's copy holds only in-frame clones and misses some; the assay was immunoSEQ multiplex PCR. The profile shows under 250,000 clones, 80% to 85% of them singletons. Sequencing was done on a sample of PBMCs. Every receptor here comes from a woman aged 40-49 years in good health and CMV-seronegative.

The V gene is TRBV4-1, the J gene TRBJ1-4, with D possibly matching TRBD1 (6 bases). Germline-derived CDR1 and CDR2 are MGHRA and YSYEKL. CDR3 size: 17 residues. The germline V and J ends were trimmed by 2 bases and 2 bases, with 15 bases remaining between them. The CDR3: CASSQFTGLETNEKLFF. CDR3 nucleotides: TGCGCCAGCAGCCAATTTACAGGGCTGGAGACTAATGAAAAACTGTTTTTT.

This chain connects TRBV28 to TRBJ2-2; 10 bases align to TRBD2. Germline V gives CDR1 MDHEN, CDR2 SYDVKM. The CDR3 is 17 residues long. The ends lost 6 bases at V and 5 bases at J; junction bases unmatched: 12. This CDR3 is CASSPLAGAGITGELFF. In nucleotides, the CDR3 is TGTGCCAGCAGCCCCCTAGCGGGAGCGGGGATTACCGGGGAGCTGTTTTTT.

Note on this clone: In the same sample, other DNA sequences code for this CDR3. V is TRBV4-2 and J is TRBJ2-7, with 11 bases matching TRBD2. CDR1 is LGHNA, CDR2 YNFKEQ, per germline. Germline trimming cut 0 bases from V and 2 bases from J; bases unmatched to any gene: 0. The CDR3 spans 15 residues. The CDR3 reads CASSQELAGAYEQYF. CDR3 sequence (DNA): TGTGCCAGCAGCCAAGAACTAGCGGGGGCCTACGAGCAGTACTTC.

This sequence joins TRBV5-6 and TRBJ2-7; D is possibly TRBD2 (7 bases). V was trimmed by 0 bases and J by 0 bases, leaving 10 bases between them. The CDR3 has 15 amino acids. The germline CDR1 and CDR2 sequences are SGHDT and YYEEEE. CDR3 residues: CASSLAGGVSYEQYF. In DNA form, the CDR3 reads TGTGCCAGCAGCTTGGCGGGGGGCGTCTCCTACGAGCAGTACTTC.

The J gene is TRBJ1-4, the V gene TRBV27, with 7 bases fitting TRBD1. This CDR3 is 15 amino acids long. CDR1 is MNHEY and CDR2 is SMNVEV in the germline V gene (reference sequence). The V and J ends lost 3 bases and 4 bases, in that order; junction bases with no gene match: 5. CDR3: CASSFSGTVNEKLFF. DNA of the CDR3: TGTGCCAGCAGTTTTAGTGGGACAGTTAATGAAAAACTGTTTTTT.

V usage is TRBV5-4 and J usage is TRBJ2-7; 11 bases fit TRBD2. The CDR3 covers 15 residues. V shed 5 bases, J shed 3 bases, and the junction held 7 bases outside the gene matches. The germline gives CDR1 SGHNT, CDR2 YYREEE (reference sequence). The CDR3 loop reads CASRGGLAVLYEQYF. The DNA of the CDR3 is TGTGCCAGCAGGGGGGGACTAGCGGTTCTCTACGAGCAGTACTTC.

The chain joins TRBV9 to TRBJ1-2; D is possibly TRBD1 (6 bases). The V end was cut by 3 bases, the J end by 7 bases, with 13 bases between. The CDR3 runs 13 residues. Germline lookup yields CDR1 SGDLS and CDR2 YYNGEE. This CDR3 is CASSEGERTGYTF. As DNA, the CDR3 is TGTGCCAGCAGCGAGGGGGAACGGACTGGCTACACCTTC.

The chain is built from TRBV7-9 and TRBJ2-3; 8 nucleotides align to TRBD2. The trim removed 4 bases at V and 6 bases at J, leaving 12 bases unmatched. Per germline, CDR1 SEHNR and CDR2 FQNEAQ (reference sequence). The CDR3 has 16 residues. CDR3 bases: TGTGCCAGCAGCTCCCTACTAGCGGATCCCAGTGATACGCAGTATTTT. This sequence encodes CASSSLLADPSDTQYF. Using reference TRBV7-9 and TRBJ2-3 for the parts outside the CDR3, the full variable domain is DTGVSQNPRHKITKRGQNVTFRCDPISEHNRLYWYRQTLGQGPEFLTYFQNEAQLEKSRLLSDRFSAERPKGSFSTLEIQRTEQGDSAMYLCASSSLLADPSDTQYFGPGTRLTVL.

This chain links TRBV7-9 with TRBJ2-2; possible D gene TRBD1, 5 bases. The CDR3 contains 17 residues. Between the trimmed V and J ends, which lost 8 bases and 1 base, there was a span of 20 bases. CDR1 is SEHNR, CDR2 FQNEAQ, per germline (reference sequence). The DNA for the CDR3 is TGTGCCAGCTTGGGCACGGACAACCCCCTGAACACCGGGGAGCTGTTTTTT. Translating gives CASLGTDNPLNTGELFF.

This chain links TRBV28 with TRBJ2-2; 12 positions match TRBD1. Germline CDR1 MDHEN, CDR2 SYDVKM. The length of the CDR3 is 16 residues. Losses at the gene ends were 4 bases for V and 7 bases for J; bases not matched to a gene: 7. CDR3: CASSSLGTGGLGELFF. The CDR3 coding sequence is TGTGCCAGCAGTTCTCTCGGGACAGGGGGCCTCGGGGAGCTGTTTTTT.

The chain combines TRBV30 with TRBJ2-2, with D possibly being TRBD1 (6 bases). CDR3 length: 13 amino acids. The V end was cut by 5 bases, the J end by 3 bases, with 10 bases between. The germline CDR1 and CDR2 sequences are GTSNPN and SVGIG (reference sequence). The CDR3 loop reads CAWSGHHTGELFF. The CDR3 coding sequence is TGTGCCTGGTCGGGACACCACACCGGGGAGCTGTTTTTT.

The V and J genes are TRBV2 and TRBJ2-7; possibly TRBD1 for D (6 bases). The CDR3 covers 14 residues. The V gene lost 5 bases and the J gene lost 3 bases, with 14 bases spanning the gap. Germline V gives CDR1 SNHLY, CDR2 FYNNEI. The CDR3 nucleotides are TGTGCCAGCAGTAATCAGGGGTTTGGCTACGAGCAGTACTTC. It encodes CASSNQGFGYEQYF.

The chain carries TRBV19 and TRBJ2-7, with 14 nucleotides matching TRBD2. This CDR3 region has 17 residues. After removal of 5 bases from V and 2 bases from J, the junction contained 8 bases not matched to a gene. Germline values: CDR1 LNHDA, CDR2 SQIVND (reference sequence). CDR3 residues: CASSPSGTSGRTYEQYF. The CDR3 nucleotides read TGTGCCAGTAGTCCGTCTGGGACTAGCGGGAGAACCTACGAGCAGTACTTC.

The chain carries TRBV5-1 and TRBJ1-4, with TRBD1 matching 9 bases. V shed 4 bases, J shed 7 bases, and the junction held 5 bases outside the gene matches. The CDR3 is 14 residues long. Germline CDR1 is SGHRS and CDR2 is YFSETQ. CDR3 residues: CASSGGQGLEKLFF. For the CDR3, the DNA is TGCGCCAGCAGCGGGGGACAGGGACTTGAAAAACTGTTTTTT.

The rearrangement joins TRBV29-1 to TRBJ2-7; a possible D gene is TRBD2 (5 bases). Germline loops: CDR1 SQVTM, CDR2 ANQGSEA. This CDR3 spans 16 amino acids. V was cut by 7 bases and J by 3 bases, with 25 bases left in between. The CDR3 region is CSAEAEGSRDYYEQYF. CDR3 DNA sequence: TGCAGCGCGGAAGCGGAAGGCTCTAGAGACTACTACGAGCAGTACTTC.

Concerning this clone: The identical CDR3 is also encoded by other nucleotide sequences in the sample. This chain links TRBV19 with TRBJ1-5; D perhaps matches TRBD1 (5 bases). V was pared by 3 bases and J by 6 bases, with 9 bases between. The CDR3 covers 13 residues. The germline CDR1 and CDR2 sequences are LNHDA and SQIVND (reference sequence). The CDR3, as DNA: TGTGCCAGTAGTATGGGAGGGACTCAGCCCCAGCATTTT. It yields the protein CASSMGGTQPQHF.

The CDR3 nucleotides are TGCGCCAGCAGCGGGGGAACGACAGGTCTTCTTAGTTTCTTT. Its protein is CASSGGTTGLLSFF. The chain combines TRBV5-1 with TRBJ1-1; D may be TRBD1 (6 bases). In germline, CDR1 is SGHRS, CDR2 YFSETQ. The CDR3 sequence is 14 residues long. Trimming left V 4 bases short and J 13 bases short, with 23 bases between.

J is TRBJ2-3 and V is TRBV30; 7 nucleotides align to TRBD1. The CDR3 extends over 15 amino acids. The germline CDR1 and CDR2 sequences are GTSNPN and SVGIG (reference sequence). J gave up 10 bases and V 2 bases, and 15 bases lay outside the gene matches. CDR3 DNA sequence: TGTGCCTGGAGTAGGCCGCGACACTGGGACAGAGCGCAGTATTTT. This codes for CAWSRPRHWDRAQYF.

J is TRBJ1-5 and V is TRBV28; TRBD1 matches at 11 bases. From germline, CDR1 is MDHEN and CDR2 SYDVKM. With V trimmed by 6 bases and J by 7 bases, 8 bases remained unmatched. The CDR3 contains 15 residues. The CDR3 is CASSSGQGASQPQHF. CDR3 DNA sequence: TGTGCCAGCAGCTCCGGACAGGGGGCTAGCCAGCCCCAGCATTTT.

V is TRBV7-9 and J is TRBJ2-1; 14 nucleotides match TRBD2. After removal of 5 bases from V and 8 bases from J, the junction contained 8 bases not matched to a gene. Germline loops: CDR1 SEHNR, CDR2 FQNEAQ (reference sequence). CDR3 length: 16 amino acids. CDR3 region: CASSKGTSGSSYEQFF. In nucleotides, the CDR3 is TGTGCCAGCAGCAAAGGGACTAGCGGGAGTAGTTATGAGCAGTTCTTC.

The gene calls are TRBV19 and TRBJ2-2; 9 bases map to TRBD1. Germline lookup yields CDR1 LNHDA and CDR2 SQIVND (reference sequence). J was trimmed by 6 bases and V by 7 bases; bases with no gene match: 9. The CDR3 is made up of 15 amino acids. Written as DNA, the CDR3 is TGTGCCAGTATCACAGGGGGCGGACGTGCCGGGGAGCTGTTTTTT. It translates to CASITGGGRAGELFF. Full variable domain (missing parts from reference TRBV19 and TRBJ2-2): DGGITQSPKYLFRKEGQNVTLSCEQNLNHDAMYWYRQDPGQGLRLIYYSQIVNDFQKGDIAEGYSVSREKKESFPLTVTSAQKNPTAFYLCASITGGGRAGELFFGEGSRLTVL.